This TCR beta chain was recorded in a study of blood T cells in healthy people across ages. Study background: In model experiments, template switching was able to capture about one barcoded beta molecule for every two T cells that were present. Whole-study findings and limits: Across the age range, TCR beta diversity per million T cells fell in a roughly linear way. Possibly confounding the expanded clonotype changes was the fact that donor CMV status was unknown.

The CDR3 consists of 15 residues. Germline V gives CDR1 DFQATT, CDR2 SNEGSKA (reference sequence). V dropped 6 bases and J dropped 0 bases, with 17 bases sitting between them. Regarding this clonotype: The target antigen is unknown.

Next came a second PCR, run for about 7 to 11 cycles, which used a sample-barcoded 5' primer along with a J-beta primer mix. One entry per CDR3 protein, called by TCRdb with MiXCR from the 5' RACE reads. The top ten hold 30% to 45% of the sample, which has about 640,000 distinct CDR3 sequences, roughly three fifths seen once. This sequence joins TRBV20-1 and TRBJ1-1; D remains ambiguous. The sequencing sample was made of blood. The receptor was isolated from a man aged 55 to 70 in good health. The CDR3 is CSARMDGRLNTEAFF. In nucleotides, the CDR3 is TGCAGTGCCCGAATGGATGGAAGGTTGAACACTGAAGCTTTCTTT.